This T cell receptor (beta chain) was sequenced during a study of T cell responses to AZD1222 COVID-19 vaccine. Here immunoSEQ multiplex PCR was the method, and the copy in TCRdb shows in-frame clones only, minus some. Of about 130,000 clones listed, approximately 93% were seen once; the top ten hold 5.4%. The CDR3 loop spans 16 amino acids. Trimming removed 6 bases from V and 7 bases from J, with 21 bases in between. CDR1 and CDR2 from the germline V gene are MDHEN and SYDVKM. The V gene is TRBV28, the J gene TRBJ1-4; D may be TRBD1 (6 bases). The material was peripheral blood, obtained on day 0 of AZD1222 vaccination. This sequence originates from an adult in good health. CDR3 coding DNA: TGTGCCAGCAGGGGGGCTAGTTCGCAGGGAGGTGAAAAACTGTTTTTT. It yields the protein CASRGASSQGGEKLFF.